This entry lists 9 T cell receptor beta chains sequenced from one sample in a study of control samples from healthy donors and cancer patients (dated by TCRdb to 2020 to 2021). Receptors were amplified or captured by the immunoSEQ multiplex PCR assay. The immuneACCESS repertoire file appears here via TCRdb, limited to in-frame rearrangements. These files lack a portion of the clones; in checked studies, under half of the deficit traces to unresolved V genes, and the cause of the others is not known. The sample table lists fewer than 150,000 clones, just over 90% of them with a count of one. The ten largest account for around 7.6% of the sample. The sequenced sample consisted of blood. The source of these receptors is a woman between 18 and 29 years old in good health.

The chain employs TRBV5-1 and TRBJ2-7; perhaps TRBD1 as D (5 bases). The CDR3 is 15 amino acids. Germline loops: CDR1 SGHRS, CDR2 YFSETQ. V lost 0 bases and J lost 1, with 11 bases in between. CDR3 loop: CASSLGAGLSYEQYF. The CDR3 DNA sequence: TGCGCCAGCAGCTTGGGGGCAGGGCTTTCCTACGAGCAGTACTTC.

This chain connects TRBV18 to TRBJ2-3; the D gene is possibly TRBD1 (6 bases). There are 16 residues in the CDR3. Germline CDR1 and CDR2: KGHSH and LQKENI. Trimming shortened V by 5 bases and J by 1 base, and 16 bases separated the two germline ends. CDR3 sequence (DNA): TGTGCCAGCTCAACTACAGGGAAGGTTGGCACAGATACGCAGTATTTT. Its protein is CASSTTGKVGTDTQYF.

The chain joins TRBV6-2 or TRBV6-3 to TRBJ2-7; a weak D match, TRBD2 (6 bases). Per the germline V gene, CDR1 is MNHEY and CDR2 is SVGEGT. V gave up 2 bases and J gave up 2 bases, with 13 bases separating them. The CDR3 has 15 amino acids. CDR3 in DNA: TGTGCCAGCAGTTACCCCCCCGGGGGAGCCTACGAGCAGTACTTC. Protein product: CASSYPPGGAYEQYF.

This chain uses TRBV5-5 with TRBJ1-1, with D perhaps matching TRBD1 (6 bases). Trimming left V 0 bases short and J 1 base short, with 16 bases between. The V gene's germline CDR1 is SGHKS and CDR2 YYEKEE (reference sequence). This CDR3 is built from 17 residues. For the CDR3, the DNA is TGTGCCAGCAGCTTGGCCACCACAGGGAATAGGAACACTGAAGCTTTCTTT. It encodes CASSLATTGNRNTEAFF.

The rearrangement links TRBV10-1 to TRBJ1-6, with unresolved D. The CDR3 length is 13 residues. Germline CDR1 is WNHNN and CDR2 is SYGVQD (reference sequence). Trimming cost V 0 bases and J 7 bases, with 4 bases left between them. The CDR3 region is CASSESGNSPLHF. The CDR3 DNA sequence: TGCGCCAGCAGTGAGTCGGGCAATTCACCCCTCCACTTT.

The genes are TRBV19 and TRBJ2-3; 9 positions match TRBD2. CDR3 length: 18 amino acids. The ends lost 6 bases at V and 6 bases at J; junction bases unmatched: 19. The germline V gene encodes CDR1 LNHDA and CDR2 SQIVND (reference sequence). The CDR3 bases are TGTGCCAGTAGCCCAGGGGTTGGTAGCGGGAGCTTGAAGGATACGCAGTATTTT. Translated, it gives CASSPGVGSGSLKDTQYF.

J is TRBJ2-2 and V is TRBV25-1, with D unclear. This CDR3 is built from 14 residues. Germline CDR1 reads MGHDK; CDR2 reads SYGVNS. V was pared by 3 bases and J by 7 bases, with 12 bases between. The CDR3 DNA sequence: TGTGCCAGCAGTGACCCCAGGTCCTTCGGGGAGCTGTTTTTT. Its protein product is CASSDPRSFGELFF.

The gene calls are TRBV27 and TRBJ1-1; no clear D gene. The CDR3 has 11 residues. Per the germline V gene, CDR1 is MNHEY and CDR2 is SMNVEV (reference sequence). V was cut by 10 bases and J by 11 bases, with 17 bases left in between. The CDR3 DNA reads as TGTGCCACCCAGTTCGGGGTGTTGGCTTTCTTT. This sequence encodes CATQFGVLAFF.

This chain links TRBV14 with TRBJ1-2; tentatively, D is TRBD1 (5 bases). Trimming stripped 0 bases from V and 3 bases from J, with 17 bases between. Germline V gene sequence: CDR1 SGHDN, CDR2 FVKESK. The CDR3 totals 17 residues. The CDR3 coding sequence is TGTGCCAGCAGCCAAGATTGGGGACCCCCGGGGGACTATGGCTACACCTTC. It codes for CASSQDWGPPGDYGYTF.